The present TCR beta chain was sequenced within a study of T cell responses to AZD1222 COVID-19 vaccine. Study-wide results and caveats: Vaccine-associated CD4 TCRs ranged over spike, dominating at 160-218 and 743-854. Nearly half of spike-specific TCRs reportedly target unmutated variant regions. Among those given AZD1222, only five or six were seropositive at baseline.

Assay: immunoSEQ multiplex PCR; the TCRdb copy retains only in-frame clones and omits some. The data contain 100,000 to 150,000 clones, just over 85% of them singletons. About this clone itself: Antigen specificity is unknown.

From germline, CDR1 is SGDLS and CDR2 YYNGEE. This CDR3 is built from 13 residues. V lost 4 bases to trimming and J lost 0 bases, with 8 bases between them. The sequence came from an adult in good health. The sequences come from peripheral blood, collected on day 0 of AZD1222 vaccination. This chain joins TRBV9 and TRBJ2-7; no reliable D call. Written as DNA, the CDR3 is TGTGCCAGCAGCCCCCATGGCTCCTACGAGCAGTACTTC. Translation: CASSPHGSYEQYF.